This section outlines one T cell receptor (beta chain) sequence together with its context. Its recognized antigen is unknown. As encoded in the germline V gene, CDR1 is LGHNA while CDR2 is YNFKEQ. The CDR3, from cysteine to phenylalanine, totals 16 residues. No DNA is recorded. The library relied on 5' RACE. For each TCR library, around 3,500 ng of total RNA was used. cDNA was synthesized with SMARTScribe reverse transcriptase in eight separate reactions per sample. Unique molecular identifiers containing a 6-nucleotide sample barcode were introduced through template switching during cDNA synthesis. Amplification of TCRalpha and TCRbeta cDNA involved two nested PCRs of 16 and 9 cycles, and each PCR was followed by bead purification. Before amplification, cDNA was treated with uracil DNA-glycosylase and purified using the QIAquick PCR purification kit. The second PCR added Illumina TruSeq-compatible adapters along with sample-specific barcodes. TapeStation and Qubit were used to check library quality and concentration, and about 5.2 ng of each library went into the pool. Pooled libraries were sequenced on an Illumina HiSeq2500 single-index Rapid Run with 2 x 100 bp reads and custom sequencing primers. The authors' analysis ran thus. PCR and sequencing errors were corrected by UMI-based consensus assembly using MiGEC version 1.2.6. MiXCR version 2.1.1 was used to carry out V(D)J alignment, clonotype assembly and CDR3 extraction. Normalisation of gene usage, clonotype sharing and MAIT/NKT TCR abundance was achieved by analysing the top 1000, 10 000 and 20 000 clonotypes per sample. After downsampling to 27 000 UMIs, diversity was calculated as the inverse Simpson index using the vegan R package. Paired Mann-Whitney U tests on discordant twin pairs were used, with Benjamini-Hochberg multiple-testing correction. The reads, reprocessed by TCRdb, yield one row per CDR3 protein sequence and no DNA. The V and J calls and clone size come from TCRdb's table, not from the authors' own analysis. The record for this sample contains over 110,000 distinct CDR3 sequences. The ten largest account for around 2.5% of the sample.

From each donor, a roughly 2.5 ml peripheral blood sample was drawn into PAXgene tubes and stored at -80 degrees C. Without T cell sorting, total RNA was isolated from whole blood using the PAXgene blood miRNA kit on an automated QIAcube. Peripheral blood from monozygotic twin pairs, either concordant or discordant for inflammatory bowel disease, underwent deep TCRalpha and TCRbeta repertoire profiling that used unique molecular barcoding. Smoking habits were recorded for all twin pairs, and individuals were classified as current, former or never smokers. This entry comes from a study of monozygotic twins with inflammatory bowel disease (dated by TCRdb to the late 2010s). Background for the entire study: The full study comprised around 28 monozygotic twin pairs: nine German pairs (four IBD-concordant, five IBD-discordant) and 19 IBD-discordant Danish pairs. Each individual had, on average, about 151 000 unique TCRalpha sequences and 181 000 unique TCRbeta sequences available for analysis. The search for disease-associated traits relied mainly on comparing IBD patients with their genetically identical healthy co-twins within discordant pairs. Paper-wide results and their limitations: The analysis was unable to tell apart different T cell subtypes. The results gave no support for a single strong signal or clonotype linked to IBD. Concordant and discordant twins showed no difference in repertoire similarity, possibly because of limited statistical power. Because patients were on differing immunosuppressive treatments, the repertoires may have picked up extra background noise and inter-individual variability. Fewer clonotypes were shared with other individuals by IBD patients than by healthy twins, most markedly in patients showing signs of disease activity. IBD patients had lower TCRbeta repertoire diversity, measured by the inverse Simpson index, than their healthy co-twins.

In this chain, TRBV4-2 is recombined with TRBJ2-7; TCRdb indicates TRBD2, and absent DNA this call remains unverified. Sequencing was carried out using blood. This clonotype was obtained from a human donor with ulcerative colitis or Crohn's disease, or a healthy co-twin of an affected twin (not recorded which). The CDR3 amino acid sequence is: CASSKVKVTGPLEQYF.